Following are 20 T cell receptor beta chains from one sample sequenced in a study of T cell repertoires in cytomegalovirus infection. TCRdb processed the reads anew with MiXCR; each CDR3 protein has one entry. The sample lists roughly 730,000 distinct CDR3 sequences; around a third were seen once. For these receptors, no antigen is known. Sample: cultured PBMCs, taken from culture after CMV antigen stimulation. The receptors were sampled from a human donor in good health (CMV status not recorded). Some clones in this sample may be carry-over from other donors' samples.

This clonotype was detected only a few times. The chain recombines TRBV12-3 or TRBV12-4 with TRBJ1-5, with a weak D call TRBD1 (5 bases). V lost 6 bases to trimming and J lost 4 bases, with 13 bases between them. The CDR3 is 14 amino acids. CDR3 nucleotides: TGTGCCAGCAGCAACACAGGATTTAATCAGCCCCAGCATTTT. Its protein product is CASSNTGFNQPQHF.

This clonotype was counted ten times or more. The V gene is TRBV7-2, the J gene TRBJ2-4; tentative D call: TRBD1 (6 bases). Germline CDR1 and CDR2: SGHTA and FQGNSA. V lost 1 base, J lost 6 bases, and 13 bases lay in between. The CDR3 covers 15 residues. The CDR3 nucleotides read TGTGCCAGCAGCTTAGACAGGGAAGTTGGAAACATTCAGTACTTC. Protein product: CASSLDREVGNIQYF.

The V gene is TRBV5-4, the J gene TRBJ1-6; no clear D. Germline V lookup: CDR1 SGHNT, CDR2 YYREEE (reference sequence). V dropped 2 bases and J dropped 10 bases, with 10 bases sitting between them. The CDR3 loop spans 13 amino acids. Here the CDR3 reads CASSFVTGSPLHF. CDR3 nucleotide sequence: TGTGCCAGCAGCTTTGTCACCGGGTCACCCCTCCACTTT.

The genes are TRBV6-4 and TRBJ1-1, with D perhaps TRBD1 (5 bases). Germline V gene sequence: CDR1 MRHNA, CDR2 SNTAGT. CDR3 length: 13 amino acids. Trimming shortened V by 2 bases and J by 5 bases, and 9 bases separated the two germline ends. The CDR3 loop reads CASSDRGVTEAFF. The CDR3 DNA sequence: TGTGCCAGCAGTGACAGGGGAGTTACTGAAGCTTTCTTT.

The table lists this clonotype with a few counts. The chain couples TRBV19 to TRBJ1-5; D remains unclear. Deletions cut 5 bases from V and 1 base from J, with 12 bases between. The CDR3 runs to 15 residues. Germline V gene sequence: CDR1 LNHDA, CDR2 SQIVND (reference sequence). This CDR3 is CASSSAVISNQPQHF. CDR3 sequence (DNA): TGTGCCAGTAGTTCGGCAGTCATCAGCAATCAGCCCCAGCATTTT.

This chain uses TRBV7-2 with TRBJ2-7; 8 bases map to TRBD2. The CDR3 loop spans 14 amino acids. CDR1 is SGHTA, CDR2 FQGNSA, per germline. J was trimmed by 3 bases and V by 5 bases; bases with no gene match: 6. The CDR3 bases are TGTGCCAGCAGCCCATACAGCGGGGGCTACGAGCAGTACTTC. Translation gives CASSPYSGGYEQYF.

This clonotype was seen a few times. The chain employs TRBV12-3 or TRBV12-4 and TRBJ1-1; 9 bases line up with TRBD1. The CDR3 runs to 13 residues. The J segment lost 10 bases and the V segment lost 4 bases, leaving 7 bases of the junction unmatched. This CDR3 reads CASSYRTGVTAFF. As DNA, the CDR3 is TGTGCCAGCAGTTACAGGACAGGGGTAACAGCTTTCTTT.

The rearrangement joins TRBV12-5 to TRBJ1-4; D ambiguous. CDR1 and CDR2 (germline): LGHNT, FRNRAP. The V and J ends lost 0 bases and 7 bases respectively, with 3 bases between them. The CDR3 length is 12 residues. CDR3 amino acids: CASGLVVEKLFF. DNA of the CDR3: TGTGCTAGTGGTTTGGTAGTTGAAAAACTGTTTTTT.

This clonotype was counted only a few times. The V gene is TRBV11-2, the J gene TRBJ2-3; 12 bases match TRBD2. This CDR3 region has 17 residues. Germline assignment: CDR1 SGHAT and CDR2 FQNNGV. Losses at the gene ends were 2 bases for V and 3 bases for J; bases not matched to a gene: 6. This chain's CDR3 is CASSLRRLAGVTDTQYF. DNA of the CDR3: TGTGCCAGCAGCTTACGGCGACTAGCGGGAGTAACAGATACGCAGTATTTT.

The CDR3 nucleotides read TGTGCCAGCTCACCAGGGACAGGTGGGAATGAAAAACTGTTTTTT. Amino acid sequence: CASSPGTGGNEKLFF. The genes are TRBV18 and TRBJ1-4, with 8 bases fitting TRBD1. CDR1 and CDR2 from the germline V gene are KGHSH and LQKENI. J lost 5 bases, V lost 2 bases, and 4 bases had no gene match. The CDR3 is made up of 15 amino acids.

The gene calls are TRBV7-2 and TRBJ2-5; weak D call: TRBD1 (6 bases). Germline V gives CDR1 SGHTA, CDR2 FQGNSA. V dropped 11 bases and J dropped 4 bases, with 17 bases sitting between them. CDR3 length equals 13 residues. The chain's CDR3 is CAGTRAGVETQYF. The CDR3, as DNA: TGTGCCGGGACGAGGGCAGGGGTAGAGACCCAGTACTTC.

This clonotype was counted a few times. The chain recombines TRBV12-3 or TRBV12-4 with TRBJ2-3; 9 bases are a match to TRBD1. CDR3 size: 16 residues. With 3 bases clipped from V and 4 bases from J, the junction kept 8 bases outside the gene matches. DNA of the CDR3: TGTGCCAGCAGTTTCTACCGGACAGGGGACCCAGATACGCAGTATTTT. Translating it yields CASSFYRTGDPDTQYF.

This clonotype has only a few counts. The gene calls are TRBV19 and TRBJ2-1; D unresolved. The V end was cut by 5 bases, the J end by 5 bases, with 16 bases between. Germline V lookup: CDR1 LNHDA, CDR2 SQIVND (reference sequence). This CDR3 spans 15 amino acids. DNA for the CDR3: TGTGCCAGTAGTTGGCCTGGTAGCCGGGACAATGAGCAGTTCTTC. It specifies CASSWPGSRDNEQFF.

This clonotype was found a few times. Here the CDR3 reads CASRQLQGSSYEQYF. The DNA for the CDR3 is TGTGCCAGCAGGCAACTTCAGGGGTCCTCCTACGAGCAGTACTTC. V is TRBV6-2 or TRBV6-3 and J is TRBJ2-7, with D maybe TRBD1 (6 bases). The V gene's germline CDR1 is MNHEY and CDR2 SVGEGT. This CDR3 region has 15 residues. V was trimmed by 6 bases and J by 0 bases, leaving 15 bases between them.

This sequence joins TRBV4-1 and TRBJ2-7, with D possibly TRBD1 on 6 matching bases. CDR3 length equals 13 residues. CDR1 is MGHRA and CDR2 is YSYEKL in the germline V gene. V lost 4 bases and J lost 6, with 13 bases in between. CDR3 in DNA: TGCGCCAGCAGCCGACCAGGGGTAGGCGAGCAGTACTTC. Its translation is CASSRPGVGEQYF.

CDR3 protein: CASSLARTKRETQYF. Written as DNA, the CDR3 is TGTGCCAGCAGCTTAGCCAGGACTAAGCGAGAGACCCAGTACTTC. V usage is TRBV7-2 and J usage is TRBJ2-5, with D possibly matching TRBD2 (6 bases). Germline-derived CDR1 and CDR2 are SGHTA and FQGNSA. This CDR3 is built from 15 residues. V lost 0 bases and J lost 4, with 12 bases in between.

The chain recombines TRBV5-1 with TRBJ2-2; tentatively, D is TRBD1 (6 bases). V dropped 0 bases and J dropped 6 bases, with 12 bases sitting between them. Germline CDR1 SGHRS, CDR2 YFSETQ. The CDR3 contains 15 residues. The CDR3 bases are TGCGCCAGCAGCTTGGACGTGGGGGCGGCCGGGGAGCTGTTTTTT. Translated: CASSLDVGAAGELFF.

Regarding this clonotype: One junction end does not reproduce the germline sequence, and a read error may be involved. This rearrangement joins TRBV14 to TRBJ1-5; D gene uncertain. Germline CDR1 is SGHDN and CDR2 is FVKESK. The CDR3 covers 20 residues. The CDR3 DNA follows: TGTGCCAGCAGCCAAGAGAATGTCTTAACGGGGTATAGGAGCAATCATCCCCAGCATTTT. This gives the protein CASSQENVLTGYRSNHPQHF.

V usage is TRBV5-1 and J usage is TRBJ2-5; TRBD1 aligns across 7 bases. With V trimmed by 4 bases and J by 0 bases, 6 bases remained unmatched. Germline-derived CDR1 and CDR2 are SGHRS and YFSETQ. The CDR3 loop spans 15 amino acids. The CDR3 coding sequence is TGCGCCAGCAGCAGGAAGACAGGGTACCAAGAGACCCAGTACTTC. Encoded protein: CASSRKTGYQETQYF.

This clonotype has just one count. The chain recombines TRBV29-1 with TRBJ2-2, with unresolved D. This CDR3 comprises 13 residues. Per germline, CDR1 SQVTM and CDR2 ANQGSEA. Trimming pared 4 bases from V and 2 bases from J, leaving 8 bases between. The CDR3 DNA is TGCAGCGTTGTTAGTCTTAACACCGGGGAGCTGTTTTTT. Residues: CSVVSLNTGELFF.